The 6 T cell receptor beta chains presented below share a single source sample, sequenced in a study of shared clonotypes between healthy human individuals. CD8 cells regarded as naive lacked CD45RO, were positively chosen for CCR7, and omitted terminally differentiated effector memory CD45RA+ cells. Some clones are missing from TCRdb's copy, which holds only in-frame ones; the method was immunoSEQ multiplex PCR. The sample comprises about 1.9 million clones, 93% of which are singletons, and more than 1.5% rests with the top ten. Sequencing input: naive CD8+ T cells from PBMCs. The source of these receptors is a man aged 18 to 30 in good health. Some clones in this sample may be carry-over from other donors' samples.

The chain is built from TRBV5-1 and TRBJ2-1; D may match TRBD1 or TRBD2 (5 bases each). The CDR3 extends over 15 amino acids. Between the trimmed V and J ends, which lost 4 bases and 4 bases, there was a span of 15 bases. The germline V gene has CDR1 SGHRS and CDR2 YFSETQ. The chain's CDR3 is CASSPDSGGYNEQFF. The CDR3 DNA follows: TGCGCCAGCAGCCCAGACAGTGGGGGTTACAATGAGCAGTTCTTC.

Note on this clone: Other DNA sequences from this sample encode an identical CDR3 as well. This rearrangement joins TRBV29-1 to TRBJ1-2; no firm D call. V lost 4 bases and J lost 0, with 3 bases in between. This CDR3 is built from 11 residues. Germline CDR1 and CDR2: SQVTM and ANQGSEA. As DNA, the CDR3 is TGCAGCGTTGGGACTAACTATGGCTACACCTTC. Its translation is CSVGTNYGYTF.

The chain recombines TRBV13 with TRBJ1-1; no clear D gene. CDR1 PRHDT and CDR2 FYEKMQ come from the germline V gene (reference sequence). The CDR3 runs 17 residues. Trimming stripped 8 bases from V and 2 bases from J, with 24 bases between. The CDR3 coding sequence is TGTGCCAGCGTCGACACAACAGAGAGTTACGGAAACACTGAAGCTTTCTTT. Its translation: CASVDTTESYGNTEAFF.

This chain uses TRBV28 with TRBJ2-7; D remains unclear. The CDR3 sequence is 15 residues long. V was cut by 5 bases and J by 2 bases, with 16 bases left in between. The V gene's germline CDR1 is MDHEN and CDR2 SYDVKM. The CDR3 DNA is TGTGCCAGCAGTCCCACGGGCAGCGTAGCCTACGAGCAGTACTTC. Amino acid sequence: CASSPTGSVAYEQYF.

V is TRBV27 and J is TRBJ1-5, with D hard to call. The CDR3 loop spans 14 amino acids. V shed 5 bases and J shed 5 bases, with 13 bases lying between them. The germline V gene has CDR1 MNHEY and CDR2 SMNVEV (reference sequence). The CDR3 here is CASSLQSGDQPQHF. The DNA for the CDR3 is TGTGCCAGCAGTCTCCAGAGCGGGGATCAGCCCCAGCATTTT.

The chain links TRBV29-1 to TRBJ1-3; D might be TRBD1 (5 bases). The CDR3 covers 15 residues. CDR1 SQVTM and CDR2 ANQGSEA come from the germline V gene. Deletions cut 4 bases from V and 4 bases from J, with 17 bases between. CDR3: CSVGDPLGEGNTIYF. The CDR3 DNA reads TGCAGCGTTGGGGACCCTTTGGGGGAAGGAAACACCATATATTTT.